The T cell receptor beta chain under discussion was sequenced for a study of blood T cell repertoires in COVID-19. Overall study context: Whether acute or convalescent, the COVID-19 samples came from the United States, Italy and Spain. T cells, B-cell-depleted T cells, or PBMCs provided the cDNA or gDNA that served as material.

V lost 6 bases to trimming and J lost 0 bases, with 6 bases between them. The length of the CDR3 is 12 residues. Study processing details: Estimation of nucleated cell counts relied on the amplification of reference gene primers. Clones were sequenced by immunoSEQ multiplex PCR, and TCRdb holds only the in-frame ones, with some missing. D and trimming were read from the DNA, whereas the V and J calls and clone size are those reported in that table. Seen here are approximately 240,000 clones, over 75% observed once, and the top ten hold under 3.5%. Ages ranged from about 18 to 100 years, with residence in around 24 US areas.

Material for sequencing was PBMCs or T cells enriched from blood (not recorded which). This chain links TRBV12-3 or TRBV12-4 with TRBJ2-7; D possibly corresponds to TRBD2 (6 bases). This receptor was identified in a woman aged 18 to 35 in a cohort exposed to, infected with or recovered from COVID-19 (not recorded which). The CDR3 bases are TGTGCCAGCAGGACTAGCTCCTACGAGCAGTACTTC. Its protein is CASRTSSYEQYF.